Each of the 17 T cell receptor beta chains below was sequenced from the same sample in a study of blood T cell repertoires in COVID-19. TCRdb keeps only in-frame clones here, not all; method: immunoSEQ multiplex PCR. Found here are roughly 260,000 clones, roughly 84% of them singletons; the top ten hold about 4%. Material: peripheral blood. The origin of the receptors is a middle-aged woman with active or convalescent COVID-19.

The chain recombines TRBV15 with TRBJ1-5; D is undetermined. Germline CDR1 is LNHNV and CDR2 is YYDKDF (reference sequence). This CDR3 region has 13 residues. V dropped 1 base and J dropped 9 bases, with 10 bases sitting between them. The DNA for the CDR3 is TGTGCCACCAGCAGAGGACTCCTGGGGCCCCAGCATTTT. This gives the protein CATSRGLLGPQHF.

This chain links TRBV5-1 with TRBJ1-1; D possibly corresponds to TRBD1 (5 bases). The CDR3 has 13 amino acids. Per germline, CDR1 SGHRS and CDR2 YFSETQ. V gave up 3 bases and J gave up 4 bases, with 10 bases separating them. The CDR3 reads CASSSLDSTEAFF. In nucleotides, the CDR3 is TGCGCCAGCAGCTCCCTAGACAGCACTGAAGCTTTCTTT. The whole variable domain, remainder taken from reference TRBV5-1 and TRBJ1-1, is KAGVTQTPRYLIKTRGQQVTLSCSPISGHRSVSWYQQTPGQGLQFLFEYFSETQRNKGNFPGRFSGRQFSNSRSEMNVSTLELGDSALYLCASSSLDSTEAFFGQGTRLTVV.

The rearrangement joins TRBV12-3 or TRBV12-4 to TRBJ1-2; the D gene is possibly TRBD1 (5 bases). Trimming took 6 bases from V and 0 from J, leaving 8 bases between them. CDR3 length: 13 amino acids. The CDR3: CASSQTANYGYTF. CDR3 DNA sequence: TGTGCCAGCAGCCAGACAGCTAACTATGGCTACACCTTC.

DNA for the CDR3: TGTGCCAGCAGACAGGACCTACACCAGCCCCAGCATTTT. Translating it yields CASRQDLHQPQHF. V usage is TRBV6-5 and J usage is TRBJ1-5; possible D gene TRBD1, 5 bases. Germline lookup yields CDR1 MNHEY and CDR2 SVGAGI. V was trimmed by 6 bases and J by 7 bases, leaving 13 bases between them. This CDR3 contains 13 residues.

This rearrangement joins TRBV6-5 to TRBJ2-2; 7 nucleotides line up with TRBD2. The CDR3 has 14 amino acids. Per germline, CDR1 MNHEY and CDR2 SVGAGI. V shed 11 bases and J 2 bases; nucleotides not matched to a gene: 8. CDR3 residues: CAGEGLGNTGELFF. In nucleotides, the CDR3 is TGTGCCGGGGAGGGTCTCGGTAACACCGGGGAGCTGTTTTTT.

V usage is TRBV6-1 and J usage is TRBJ1-4, with 7 bases fitting TRBD1. In germline, CDR1 is MNHNS, CDR2 SASEGT. The CDR3 is 17 amino acids. Trimming took 3 bases from V and 4 from J; bases not matched to a gene: 11. The CDR3 protein is CASSDLRDSNLNEKLFF. As DNA, the CDR3 is TGTGCCAGCAGTGATTTACGGGACAGCAACCTTAATGAAAAACTGTTTTTT.

This rearrangement joins TRBV3-1 (or the pseudogene TRBV3-2) to TRBJ2-1; D is undetermined. The length of the CDR3 is 15 residues. The V end was cut by 5 bases, the J end by 1 base, with 12 bases between. Germline loops: CDR1 LGHDT, CDR2 YNNKEL (reference sequence). CDR3 sequence: CASSKSPRSYNEQFF. CDR3 DNA sequence: TGTGCCAGCAGCAAAAGTCCGAGGTCCTACAATGAGCAGTTCTTC.

The chain links TRBV10-1 to TRBJ1-1, with D possibly TRBD1 on 6 matching bases. Trimming cost V 5 bases and J 1 base, with 11 bases left between them. The V gene's germline CDR1 is WNHNN and CDR2 SYGVQD (reference sequence). There are 14 residues in the CDR3. This chain's CDR3 is CASSRSGENTEAFF. CDR3 in DNA: TGCGCCAGCAGTAGGTCAGGGGAGAACACTGAAGCTTTCTTT.

The CDR3 here is CASSSPLAKNIQYF. The CDR3 bases are TGTGCCAGCAGTTCCCCCCTAGCCAAAAACATTCAGTACTTC. The chain carries TRBV6-5 and TRBJ2-4; D is unresolved. The CDR3 extends over 14 amino acids. Germline values: CDR1 MNHEY, CDR2 SVGAGI. V dropped 4 bases and J dropped 0 bases, with 7 bases sitting between them.

A few counts support this clone. This sample also contains other DNA sequences that code for the same CDR3. The rearrangement joins TRBV5-1 to TRBJ1-2, with TRBD1 identical over 11 bases. V shed 3 bases and J 3 bases; nucleotides not matched to a gene: 1. Germline values: CDR1 SGHRS, CDR2 YFSETQ. This CDR3 comprises 14 residues. The CDR3 region is CASSSGQGDYGYTF. Written as DNA, the CDR3 is TGCGCCAGCAGCTCGGGACAGGGGGACTATGGCTACACCTTC.

This clone was counted a few times. The chain employs TRBV9 and TRBJ2-1, with 8 bases that match TRBD2. The germline gives CDR1 SGDLS, CDR2 YYNGEE. V trimming: 3 bases; J trimming: 3 bases; junction bases outside the gene matches: 8. The CDR3 sequence is 16 residues long. The CDR3 coding sequence is TGTGCCAGCAGCGCACCCTTAGCGGGGAGCTACAATGAGCAGTTCTTC. It specifies CASSAPLAGSYNEQFF.

The chain joins TRBV18 to TRBJ1-4; D is perhaps TRBD1 (5 bases). Germline assignment: CDR1 KGHSH and CDR2 LQKENI. Trimming stripped 4 bases from V and 5 bases from J, with 8 bases between. The CDR3 runs to 13 residues. As DNA, the CDR3 is TGTGCCAGCTCACGACAGCCAAATGAAAAACTGTTTTTT. This translates into CASSRQPNEKLFF.

V and J are TRBV30 and TRBJ2-1; weak D call: TRBD2 (6 bases). The CDR3 contains 16 residues. CDR1 GTSNPN and CDR2 SVGIG come from the germline V gene (reference sequence). With 5 bases removed from V and 4 bases from J, the gap between germline ends came to 21 bases. For the CDR3, the DNA is TGTGCCTGGTTTGGAGCGGGCCGAGGGCGGTACAATGAGCAGTTCTTC. Its translation: CAWFGAGRGRYNEQFF.

DNA of the CDR3: TGTGCCAGCAGCGTAGGTGGGACTACCACGCGGGAGCAGTACTTC. It is translated as CASSVGGTTTREQYF. The J gene is TRBJ2-7, the V gene TRBV9, with 7 bases identical to TRBD2. After removal of 0 bases from V and 7 bases from J, the junction contained 10 bases not matched to a gene. The CDR3 consists of 15 residues. The germline V gene has CDR1 SGDLS and CDR2 YYNGEE.

V is TRBV2 and J is TRBJ1-2; D not certain. Trimming removed 4 bases at V and 0 bases at J, with 18 bases between. Looked up from germline, CDR1 is SNHLY and CDR2 is FYNNEI. This CDR3 is 17 amino acids long. DNA of the CDR3: TGTGCCAGCAGTGTCGGGATCCGACACCCTCCTAACTATGGCTACACCTTC. Its protein product is CASSVGIRHPPNYGYTF.

V gene TRBV6-5 combines with J gene TRBJ2-1, with 7 bases aligning to TRBD1. This CDR3 has 14 residues. Germline CDR1 MNHEY, CDR2 SVGAGI. The V and J ends lost 8 bases and 0 bases, in that order; junction bases with no gene match: 4. The CDR3 nucleotides are TGTGCCAGCGGCCAGGGGGACTCCTACAATGAGCAGTTCTTC. Translation: CASGQGDSYNEQFF.

The chain carries TRBV15 and TRBJ2-1; 9 bases line up with TRBD1. This CDR3 is 14 amino acids long. With V trimmed by 3 bases and J by 8 bases, 5 bases remained unmatched. In germline, CDR1 is LNHNV, CDR2 YYDKDF (reference sequence). The CDR3 DNA reads TGTGCCACCAGCAGGCCGGGACAGGGTTATGAGCAGTTCTTC. Residues: CATSRPGQGYEQFF. The variable domain in full, completed from reference TRBV15 and TRBJ2-1, reads DAMVIQNPRYQVTQFGKPVTLSCSQTLNHNVMYWYQQKSSQAPKLLFHYYDKDFNNEADTPDNFQSRRPNTSFCFLDIRSPGLGDTAMYLCATSRPGQGYEQFFGPGTRLTVL.